The 27 T cell receptor beta chains given below trace back to one sample, sequenced in a study of cytomegalovirus exposure and HLA in healthy donors. Primers for the PCR totalled 60 Vbeta and 13 Jbeta. TCRdb's copy holds only in-frame clones and misses some; the assay was immunoSEQ multiplex PCR. The sample yields over 65,000 clones, about four fifths seen once. Sequences were obtained from PBMCs. The receptors derive from a woman aged 35 to 49 in good health and CMV-seropositive.

The chain has TRBV11-2 and TRBJ1-1; 7 positions agree with TRBD1. Germline V gene lookup returns CDR1 SGHAT and CDR2 FQNNGV. The CDR3 spans 19 residues. Unmatched junction bases numbered 21, after V lost 5 bases and J lost 3 bases. The CDR3 region has the DNA TGTGCCAGCAGCCATCGAAAGGGACAGTTGAACGAGGGGGACACTGAAGCTTTCTTT. Protein sequence: CASSHRKGQLNEGDTEAFF.

The CDR3 sequence is CASSLGTGGNEKLFF. The CDR3 nucleotides read TGTGCCAGCAGCCTCGGGACAGGGGGGAATGAAAAACTGTTTTTT. The V gene is TRBV7-9, the J gene TRBJ1-4; TRBD1 agrees at 11 bases. The V and J ends lost 5 bases and 5 bases, in that order; junction bases with no gene match: 4. CDR1 and CDR2 from the germline V gene are SEHNR and FQNEAQ (reference sequence). The CDR3 length is 15 residues.

The rearrangement links TRBV7-9 to TRBJ1-2; 9 bases align to TRBD1. The CDR3 sequence is 13 residues long. Germline loops: CDR1 SEHNR, CDR2 FQNEAQ (reference sequence). Trimming cost V 4 bases and J 12 bases; bases outside gene matches: 9. This CDR3 is CASSSTRQGGHTF. The CDR3 coding sequence is TGTGCCAGCAGCTCGACCCGACAGGGGGGCCACACCTTC.

About this clone itself: Other DNA sequences from this sample encode an identical CDR3 as well. Written as DNA, the CDR3 is TGTGCCAGCAGCTTAGGCCAGGGGATTTACGAGCAGTACTTC. Its protein product is CASSLGQGIYEQYF. The chain is built from TRBV11-2 and TRBJ2-7; a weak D match, TRBD1 (6 bases). The V and J ends lost 1 base and 4 bases respectively, with 11 bases between them. The CDR3 consists of 14 residues. Germline V CDR1 and CDR2: SGHAT, FQNNGV.

This chain connects TRBV18 to TRBJ2-2; the D gene is possibly TRBD2 (5 bases). This CDR3 region has 15 residues. CDR1 KGHSH and CDR2 LQKENI come from the germline V gene. Deletions cut 2 bases from V and 2 bases from J, with 9 bases between. CDR3 amino acids: CASSPSGRNTGELFF. The CDR3 nucleotides read TGTGCCAGCTCACCATCGGGAAGAAACACCGGGGAGCTGTTTTTT.

Concerning this clone: An end of the junction differs from the germline gene, which may be a read error. This chain connects TRBV7-8 to TRBJ2-7; TRBD1 aligns across 11 bases. The CDR3 runs 13 residues. CDR1 and CDR2 (germline): SGHVS, FQNEAQ. CDR3 loop: CASSLGGQGAKHF. The CDR3 nucleotides are TGTGCCAGCAGCTTAGGCGGACAGGGGGCAAAGCACTTC.

The chain has TRBV13 and TRBJ1-2; a weak D match, TRBD1 (6 bases). Trimming cost V 4 bases and J 5 bases, with 17 bases left between them. Germline CDR1 and CDR2: PRHDT and FYEKMQ (reference sequence). This CDR3 region has 15 residues. The CDR3 here is CASSSGGPGGYGYTF. The CDR3 nucleotides read TGTGCCAGCAGCTCGGGGGGCCCGGGGGGTTATGGCTACACCTTC.

A single count supports this clone. V usage is TRBV7-3 and J usage is TRBJ2-2; TRBD2 matches 12 bases. CDR1 and CDR2 (germline): SGHTA, FQGTGA. The CDR3 is 16 residues long. V shed 1 base and J 3 bases; nucleotides not matched to a gene: 0. CDR3 amino acids: CASSLRTSGDTGELFF. CDR3 coding DNA: TGTGCCAGCAGCTTAAGGACTAGCGGGGACACCGGGGAGCTGTTTTTT.

The gene calls are TRBV6-4 and TRBJ2-3, with 8 bases identical to TRBD1. The CDR3 has 15 amino acids. Germline V gives CDR1 MRHNA, CDR2 SNTAGT. J gave up 2 bases and V 2 bases, and 3 bases lay outside the gene matches. The CDR3 DNA is TGTGCCAGCAGTGACGGTCAGGGGGCCACAGATACGCAGTATTTT. It yields the protein CASSDGQGATDTQYF.

V usage is TRBV4-3 and J usage is TRBJ1-5; 7 positions match TRBD1. V lost 4 bases and J lost 9; bases outside the gene matches: 9. From germline, CDR1 is LGHNA and CDR2 YSLEER. CDR3 size: 14 residues. CDR3 nucleotide sequence: TGCGCCAGCAGCCCTCGGGACAGCCCACGGCCCCAGCATTTT. This encodes CASSPRDSPRPQHF.

V usage is TRBV7-9 and J usage is TRBJ1-2; D is ambiguous. The V end was cut by 4 bases, the J end by 7 bases, with 10 bases between. The length of the CDR3 is 12 residues. Germline-derived CDR1 and CDR2 are SEHNR and FQNEAQ (reference sequence). This CDR3 is CASSSSEIGYTF. Written as DNA, the CDR3 is TGTGCCAGCAGCTCCTCCGAGATTGGCTACACCTTC. Full variable domain (outside the CDR3, taken from reference TRBV7-9 and TRBJ1-2): DTGVSQNPRHKITKRGQNVTFRCDPISEHNRLYWYRQTLGQGPEFLTYFQNEAQLEKSRLLSDRFSAERPKGSFSTLEIQRTEQGDSAMYLCASSSSEIGYTFGSGTRLTVV.

The chain has TRBV4-2 and TRBJ2-1; the match to TRBD2 covers 9 bases. Trimming cost V 6 bases and J 2 bases; bases outside gene matches: 8. Germline V gene data show CDR1 as LGHNA and CDR2 as YNFKEQ. This CDR3 has 16 amino acids. Written as DNA, the CDR3 is TGTGCCAGCAGATCTAGCGGGGAGGGGACCTACAATGAGCAGTTCTTC. Amino acid sequence: CASRSSGEGTYNEQFF.

With respect to this clone: The junction differs from germline at one of its ends, possibly a read error. The chain uses TRBV7-7 and TRBJ2-7, with TRBD2 matching 8 bases. CDR3 size: 13 residues. Per germline, CDR1 SSHAT and CDR2 FNYEAQ (reference sequence). CDR3 sequence (DNA): TGTGCTAGCAGCCCCGGGACTAGCTACGAGCAGTACTTC. Encoded protein: CASSPGTSYEQYF.

The chain combines TRBV13 with TRBJ1-6; D is unclear. The germline gives CDR1 PRHDT, CDR2 FYEKMQ (reference sequence). Trimming left V 3 bases short and J 7 bases short, with 10 bases between. The CDR3 loop spans 14 amino acids. CDR3 DNA sequence: TGTGCCAGCAGCTTGGCCCGATCAAATTCACCCCTCCACTTT. The encoded protein is CASSLARSNSPLHF.

The V and J genes are TRBV27 and TRBJ2-1, with 8 bases lining up with TRBD1. The CDR3 contains 17 residues. Germline V gene data show CDR1 as MNHEY and CDR2 as SMNVEV (reference sequence). The J segment lost 8 bases and the V segment lost 6 bases, leaving 18 bases of the junction unmatched. CDR3 in DNA: TGTGCCAGCAGACCAACCCCCGGACAGGGCGTAACGGATGAGCAGTTCTTC. Encoded protein: CASRPTPGQGVTDEQFF.

V is TRBV7-9 and J is TRBJ1-5; the D gene is possibly TRBD1 (6 bases). V lost 2 bases and J lost 1, with 6 bases in between. The germline V gene encodes CDR1 SEHNR and CDR2 FQNEAQ (reference sequence). The CDR3 contains 14 residues. This CDR3 reads CASSLQGSNQPQHF. CDR3 bases: TGTGCCAGCAGCTTACAGGGGAGCAATCAGCCCCAGCATTTT.

This clone showed up just once. The chain joins TRBV27 to TRBJ2-7; TRBD2 agrees at 12 bases. The CDR3 sequence is 15 residues long. Looked up from germline, CDR1 is MNHEY and CDR2 is SMNVEV (reference sequence). The V segment lost 5 bases and the J segment 3 bases; nucleotides outside the gene matches: 5. The CDR3: CASSHWGLAGYEQYF. The CDR3, as DNA: TGTGCCAGCAGTCATTGGGGACTAGCGGGCTACGAGCAGTACTTC.

This rearrangement joins TRBV27 to TRBJ1-5; 7 positions match TRBD1. CDR1 is MNHEY, CDR2 SMNVEV, per germline (reference sequence). V lost 4 bases, J lost 3 bases, and 6 bases stayed unmatched. The CDR3 loop spans 15 amino acids. CDR3 bases: TGTGCCAGCAGTTCCGGGACAGCCTCCAATCAGCCCCAGCATTTT. Its translation: CASSSGTASNQPQHF.

The chain joins TRBV4-3 to TRBJ2-2, with TRBD1 matching over 9 bases. After removal of 2 bases from V and 3 bases from J, the junction contained 16 bases not matched to a gene. Germline loops: CDR1 LGHNA, CDR2 YSLEER. CDR3 length equals 20 residues. This CDR3 reads CASSQLVSTQTGGYTGELFF. DNA for the CDR3: TGCGCCAGCAGCCAACTCGTTAGTACGCAGACAGGGGGATACACCGGGGAGCTGTTTTTT.

This clone was counted a single time. The J gene is TRBJ1-1, the V gene TRBV19; the D is unclear. The CDR3 totals 13 residues. Germline V gene sequence: CDR1 LNHDA, CDR2 SQIVND (reference sequence). Trimming pared 3 bases from V and 1 base from J, leaving 6 bases between. CDR3 sequence: CASSIVANTEAFF. CDR3 in DNA: TGTGCCAGTAGTATCGTGGCGAACACTGAAGCTTTCTTT.

The rearrangement uses TRBV18 and TRBJ2-1, with 13 bases aligning to TRBD2. This CDR3 contains 15 residues. Germline-derived CDR1 and CDR2 are KGHSH and LQKENI. The J segment lost 10 bases and the V segment lost 4 bases, leaving 7 bases of the junction unmatched. CDR3 amino acids: CASSLLAGGGEEQFF. Here the CDR3 DNA reads TGTGCCAGCTCACTACTAGCGGGAGGGGGTGAAGAGCAGTTCTTC.

The chain uses TRBV5-5 and TRBJ2-7, with D possibly being TRBD2 (5 bases). V lost 0 bases and J lost 8, with 12 bases in between. The CDR3 runs 13 residues. Germline V gene lookup returns CDR1 SGHKS and CDR2 YYEKEE (reference sequence). In DNA, the CDR3 is TGTGCCAGCAGCTTGGCCGCCGGGGAACAGCAGTACTTC. This translates into CASSLAAGEQQYF.

The chain combines TRBV6-4 with TRBJ2-6; TRBD1 matches at 9 bases. This CDR3 is built from 17 residues. Germline trimming cut 3 bases from V and 0 bases from J; bases unmatched to any gene: 3. Germline assignment: CDR1 MRHNA and CDR2 SNTAGT. The chain's CDR3 is CASSEGTGRSGANVLTF. CDR3 nucleotides: TGTGCCAGCAGTGAGGGGACAGGGCGCTCTGGGGCCAACGTCCTGACTTTC.

The rearrangement joins TRBV9 to TRBJ2-1, with TRBD1 matching 7 bases. This CDR3 is built from 14 residues. CDR1 and CDR2 (germline): SGDLS, YYNGEE. Germline trimming cut 3 bases from V and 7 bases from J; bases unmatched to any gene: 7. CDR3 region: CASSAGTVINEQFF. Here the CDR3 DNA reads TGTGCCAGCAGCGCGGGGACAGTGATTAATGAGCAGTTCTTC.

The V call is TRBV2, the J call TRBJ1-6; TRBD1 is a possible D gene (6 bases). Germline CDR1 reads SNHLY; CDR2 reads FYNNEI. The V end was cut by 9 bases, the J end by 6 bases, with 15 bases between. The CDR3 has 14 amino acids. In DNA, the CDR3 is TGTGCCAGTCGAGGGGGAATAGGTAATTCACCCCTCCACTTT. It encodes CASRGGIGNSPLHF.

The chain has TRBV29-1 and TRBJ2-1; possibly TRBD2 for D (6 bases). Germline V CDR1 and CDR2: SQVTM, ANQGSEA. Trimming took 4 bases from V and 0 from J, leaving 10 bases between them. This CDR3 has 14 amino acids. CDR3 region: CSVGGRSSYNEQFF. The DNA of the CDR3 is TGCAGCGTTGGAGGGAGGAGCTCCTACAATGAGCAGTTCTTC.

The genes are TRBV7-9 and TRBJ2-1, with TRBD2 as a possible D gene (6 bases). CDR3 length equals 16 residues. The germline V and J ends were trimmed by 3 bases and 0 bases, with 12 bases remaining between them. The V gene's germline CDR1 is SEHNR and CDR2 FQNEAQ (reference sequence). The CDR3 loop reads CASSLGGISSYNEQFF. Here the CDR3 DNA reads TGTGCCAGCAGCTTGGGCGGGATAAGCTCCTACAATGAGCAGTTCTTC. The variable domain in full, completed from reference TRBV7-9 and TRBJ2-1, reads DTGVSQNPRHKITKRGQNVTFRCDPISEHNRLYWYRQTLGQGPEFLTYFQNEAQLEKSRLLSDRFSAERPKGSFSTLEIQRTEQGDSAMYLCASSLGGISSYNEQFFGPGTRLTVL.